This T cell receptor (beta chain) was captured by sequencing in a study of shared T cell receptors in the human thymus. This table comes from immunoSEQ multiplex PCR, and its TCRdb copy is limited to in-frame clones, with some not included. The sample records about 540,000 clones, 75% to 80% being singletons. This CDR3 contains 16 residues. The V and J ends lost 4 bases and 5 bases, in that order; junction bases with no gene match: 14. CDR1 is SQVTM and CDR2 is ANQGSEA in the germline V gene. These data also featured in a second study, about human thymus T cells.

The TCR was taken from a boy under two years old with a congenital heart defect. The rearrangement uses TRBV29-1 and TRBJ2-5; 9 bases align to TRBD2. The sequenced material came from thymocytes. This CDR3 reads CSVVASGDPLRETQYF. Here the CDR3 DNA reads TGCAGCGTTGTGGCTAGCGGGGACCCTTTGAGGGAGACCCAGTACTTC.